The rows below give T cell receptor beta chains drawn from one sample of a study of breast tumors, draining lymph nodes, adjacent tissues. TCRdb passed the multiplex PCR reads through MiXCR, listing each CDR3 protein once. The table has tens of thousands of distinct CDR3 sequences, roughly 60% seen once; the top ten hold under 25%. The sequenced material came from tumor-adjacent breast tissue. These receptors were obtained from a female donor with breast cancer. Some clones in this sample may be carry-over from other donors' samples. CDR3s include the opening cysteine and the closing phenylalanine or tryptophan. The D gene is left open where the match is weak. Only some rows state a clone size, as once, few, many or a class for expanded clones.

size	D	J	V	CDR3	DNA
.	.	TRBJ2-4	TRBV24-1	CATSDSGAEAKNIQYF	TGTGCCACCAGTGATTCAGGGGCAGAGGCCAAAAACATTCAGTACTTC
medium-sized	.	TRBJ2-7	TRBV19	CASSVQGYEQYF	TGTGCCAGTAGTGTACAGGGATACGAGCAGTACTTC
once	.	TRBJ2-2	TRBV11-3	CASSPNTGELFF	TGTGCCAGCAGTCCCAACACCGGGGAGCTGTTTTTT
.	TRBD2	TRBJ2-1	TRBV15	CATSREAGGPYNEQFF	TGTGCCACCAGCAGAGAGGCGGGAGGGCCCTACAATGAGCAGTTCTTC
.	.	TRBJ2-3	TRBV10-3	CAIREEGAITDTQYF	TGTGCCATCAGAGAGGAGGGGGCCATCACAGATACGCAGTATTTT
.	.	TRBJ1-6	TRBV2	CASRGNASPLHF	TGTGCCAGCAGGGGAAATGCTTCACCCCTCCACTTT
many	TRBD2	TRBJ2-2	TRBV6-4	CASSDSSGGTGELFF	TGTGCCAGCAGTGACTCGAGCGGGGGCACCGGGGAGCTGTTTTTT
many	.	TRBJ1-2	TRBV18	CASSPSDTRSYTF	TGTGCCAGCTCACCATCGGACACTAGAAGCTACACCTTC
many	.	TRBJ2-5	TRBV12-3/TRBV12-4	CASSFGTSKTQYF	TGTGCCAGCAGTTTTGGAACGTCCAAGACCCAGTACTTC
.	.	TRBJ1-3	TRBV7-2	CASSPREVISGNTIYF	TGTGCCAGCAGCCCCCGAGAGGTAATCTCTGGAAACACCATATATTTT
.	TRBD2	TRBJ2-3	TRBV2	CASSDSGGFTDTQYF	TGTGCCAGCAGTGATAGCGGGGGGTTTACAGATACGCAGTATTTT
once	.	TRBJ1-4	TRBV9	CASRQQGSGHEKLVF	TGTGCCAGCAGGCAACAGGGATCGGGTCATGAAAAACTGGTTTTT
.	.	TRBJ1-6	TRBV7-2	CASSLGTRNNSPLHF	TGTGCCAGCAGCTTAGGGACACGGAATAATTCACCCCTCCACTTT
.	.	TRBJ2-3	TRBV9	CASSPVATDTQYF	TGTGCCAGCAGCCCTGTAGCGACAGATACGCAGTATTTT
medium-sized	TRBD1	TRBJ2-1	TRBV9	CASSVDRGLEQFF	TGTGCCAGCAGCGTAGATAGGGGGCTTGAGCAGTTCTTC
.	.	TRBJ1-2	TRBV19	CASSAPQGFGHGYTF	TGTGCCAGTAGTGCCCCTCAAGGGTTCGGGCATGGCTACACCTTC
.	TRBD2	TRBJ2-1	TRBV7-9	CASSGLAGGPEKEQFF	TGTGCCAGCAGCGGACTAGCGGGGGGCCCAGAAAAGGAGCAGTTCTTC
.	.	TRBJ2-5	TRBV20-1	CSAPHLGARKTQYF	TGCAGTGCGCCCCATCTGGGGGCCAGAAAGACCCAGTACTTC
few	TRBD1	TRBJ2-2	TRBV27	CASSLSQGTGVNTGELFF	TGTGCCAGCAGTTTATCGCAAGGGACAGGGGTAAACACCGGGGAGCTGTTTTTT
many	.	TRBJ1-1	TRBV2	CASSRAPPGGSGGETEAFF	TGTGCCAGCAGTCGGGCCCCACCGGGGGGAAGTGGGGGCGAGACTGAAGCTTTCTTT
.	TRBD2	TRBJ2-7	TRBV2	CASMWWRETYEQYF	TGTGCCAGCATGTGGTGGCGGGAGACCTACGAGCAGTACTTC
.	TRBD2	TRBJ2-7	TRBV20-1	CSAHPPDIAGLSGEQYF	TGCAGTGCCCATCCCCCCGACATAGCGGGGTTGAGTGGCGAGCAGTACTTC
.	.	TRBJ2-7	TRBV2	CASSEAHEQYF	TGTGCCAGCAGCGAAGCACATGAGCAGTACTTC
few	TRBD1	TRBJ1-5	TRBV20-1	CSASSSRGIDSNQPQHF	TGCAGTGCTAGTAGTTCCAGGGGGATTGATAGCAATCAGCCCCAGCATTTT
.	.	TRBJ1-5	TRBV7-9	CASSGLAGGGQPQHF	TGTGCCAGCAGCGGACTAGCGGGGGGGGGTCAGCCCCAGCATTTT
.	.	TRBJ1-3	TRBV14	CASSPTFSGNTIYF	TGTGCCAGCAGCCCGACATTCTCTGGAAACACCATATATTTT
.	TRBD2	TRBJ2-1	TRBV20-1	CSAYKREDYTEQFF	TGCAGTGCTTACAAACGGGAGGACTACACTGAGCAGTTCTTC
medium-sized	TRBD1	TRBJ2-7	TRBV29-1	CSVEPGGRDEQYF	TGCAGCGTTGAGCCAGGGGGTAGGGACGAGCAGTACTTC
.	TRBD1	TRBJ2-1	TRBV14	CASSPPGDRQYNEQFF	TGTGCCAGCAGCCCCCCTGGGGACAGGCAGTACAATGAGCAGTTCTTC
.	TRBD1	TRBJ2-7	TRBV7-9	CASSSTGVGEQYF	TGTGCCAGCAGCTCCACAGGGGTGGGTGAGCAGTACTTC
.	.	TRBJ1-5	TRBV20-1	CSARVHNQPQHF	TGCAGTGCTAGAGTTCACAATCAGCCCCAGCATTTT
.	.	TRBJ2-5	TRBV4-3	CASSQDRMASAETQYF	TGCGCCAGCAGCCAAGATCGGATGGCTAGCGCAGAGACCCAGTACTTC
medium-sized	.	TRBJ2-7	TRBV5-6	CASRLTAQAYEQYF	TGTGCCAGCAGACTTACTGCGCAAGCCTACGAGCAGTACTTC
many	TRBD2	TRBJ2-2	TRBV5-5	CASSLQAREGSGELFF	TGTGCCAGCAGCTTGCAAGCCAGGGAGGGTTCCGGGGAGCTGTTTTTT
once	.	TRBJ1-2	TRBV12-3/TRBV12-4	CASSLVSGPYGYTF	TGTGCCAGCAGTTTAGTGTCGGGGCCCTATGGCTACACCTTC
.	TRBD1	TRBJ1-2	TRBV7-8	CASSLGQGVITNYGYTF	TGTGCCAGCAGCTTAGGACAGGGGGTCATAACTAACTATGGCTACACCTTC
.	.	TRBJ1-2	TRBV20-1	CSVEIRVPDYGYTF	TGCAGCGTTGAAATCAGGGTTCCTGACTATGGCTACACCTTC
many	.	TRBJ1-5	TRBV2	CASSDSGTSQPQHF	TGTGCCAGCAGTGACTCGGGGACCTCTCAGCCCCAGCATTTT
.	.	TRBJ2-3	TRBV5-8	CASSKSGAPTDTQYF	TGTGCCAGCAGTAAATCGGGGGCTCCCACAGATACGCAGTATTTT
many	TRBD2	TRBJ2-3	TRBV6-1	CASSGAGSFHTQYF	TGTGCCAGCAGTGGAGCGGGGTCATTCCATACGCAGTATTTT
.	.	TRBJ2-2	TRBV24-1	CATSDFTGIGTGELFF	TGTGCCACCAGTGATTTCACAGGGATAGGCACCGGGGAGCTGTTTTTT
once	TRBD1	TRBJ1-2	TRBV7-6	CASSVKTGSPSGYPF	TGTGCCAGCAGCGTTAAGACAGGGTCGCCGTCTGGCTACCCCTTC
many	.	TRBJ1-1	TRBV6-6	CASRAGNTEAFF	TGTGCCAGCAGGGCTGGGAACACTGAAGCTTTCTTT
.	TRBD2	TRBJ2-1	TRBV2	CASSSGRYNEQFF	TGTGCCAGCTCTAGCGGGCGTTACAATGAGCAGTTCTTC
medium-sized	TRBD2	TRBJ2-7	TRBV19	CASSTGLGGEQYF	TGTGCCAGTAGTACCGGACTAGGAGGCGAGCAGTACTTC
.	TRBD2	TRBJ2-3	TRBV24-1	CATSDLAGAGTDTQYF	TGTGCCACCAGTGATTTAGCGGGAGCTGGGACAGATACGCAGTATTTT
.	.	TRBJ1-5	TRBV7-9	CASSFEADQPQHF	TGTGCCAGCAGTTTTGAGGCAGATCAGCCCCAGCATTTC
once	.	TRBJ1-3	TRBV9	CASSGGLAGNTIYF	TGTGCCAGCAGCGGGGGACTAGCGGGAAACACCATATATTTT
many	.	TRBJ2-7	TRBV11-2	CASSLDLSGLTYEQYF	TGTGCCAGCAGCTTAGATCTTTCGGGATTAACCTACGAGCAGTACTTC
.	.	TRBJ2-3	TRBV2	CASNPVGTDTQYF	TGTGCCAGCAACCCCGTGGGCACAGATACGCAGTATTTT
.	.	TRBJ1-2	TRBV10-3	CAISDPGRNLEGYTF	TGTGCCATCAGTGACCCGGGACGAAACCTTGAAGGCTACACCTTC
.	.	TRBJ1-6	TRBV3-1	CASSPFGRDSPLHF	TGTGCCAGCAGCCCGTTCGGCAGGGATTCACCCCTCCACTTT
.	TRBD2	TRBJ2-3	TRBV20-1	CSARDGGGATDTQYF	TGCAGTGCTAGAGATGGCGGGGGGGCCACAGATACGCAGTATTTT